The rows below give T cell receptor beta chains drawn from one sample of a study of healthy donors' naive CD4 and CD8 T cells. A single record per CDR3 protein comes from TCRdb applying MiXCR to the reads. Seen here are 150,000 to 200,000 distinct CDR3 sequences, about four fifths observed once, and the top ten hold roughly 2.4%. Source material: naive CD4+ and CD8+ T cells sorted from blood, pooled from several donors. All receptors derive from a pool of human donors in good health; the sample pools cells from several healthy donors. The CDR3 runs from the conserved cysteine through the conserved F or W. The D gene is left open where the match is weak. Rows give clone size only sometimes, using once, few, many, or a class for an expanded clone.

>TRBV27|.|.|TRBJ2-3
TGTGCCAGCAGTTTGGGGCGGGCCATTACAGATACGCAGTATTTT
CASSLGRAITDTQYF
>TRBV6-6|.|.|TRBJ1-4
TGTGCCAGCAGCCCCCCAGGGCGGCTTGTGACGGCTAATGAAAAACTGTTTTTT
CASSPPGRLVTANEKLFF
>TRBV4-2|.|few|TRBJ2-7
TGTGCCAGCAGCCAAGTGGACCGTAGCTCCTACGAGCAGTACTTC
CASSQVDRSSYEQYF
>TRBV27|.|.|TRBJ2-7
TGTGCCAGCAGTTTATCGTATAAGTACGAGCAGTACTTC
CASSLSYKYEQYF
>TRBV12-3/TRBV12-4|.|.|TRBJ1-1
TGTGCCAGCAGTTTTATAAAGGGAGTGGGTACTGAAGCTTTCTTT
CASSFIKGVGTEAFF
>TRBV19|.|.|TRBJ1-2
TGTGCCAGTAGTATTCCCCGAGAGGGGTACTATGGCTACACCTTC
CASSIPREGYYGYTF
>TRBV5-5|TRBD2|.|TRBJ2-7
TGTGCCAGCAGATTCACTAGCGGGAGTAGGTACGAGCAGTACTTC
CASRFTSGSRYEQYF
>TRBV10-3|TRBD2|.|TRBJ2-3
TGTGCCAGCAGGACGACTAGCGGGGGGTCCGATACGCAGTATTTT
CASRTTSGGSDTQYF
>TRBV29-1|.|.|TRBJ1-1
TGCAGCGGTGGACCAGGGGTGGGAACTGAAGCTTTCTTT
CSGGPGVGTEAFF
>TRBV7-9|.|.|TRBJ2-6
TGTGCCAGCAGCCTCACACCCTCTGGGGCCAACGTCCTGACTTTC
CASSLTPSGANVLTF
>TRBV6-5|.|.|TRBJ1-4
TGTGCCAGCCTGACACCGGCTGTGGGAAAACTGTTTTTT
CASLTPAVGKLFF
>TRBV29-1|.|.|TRBJ2-1
TGCAGCGTTGCGGCACCTGGTACTTTCAATGAGCAGTTCTTC
CSVAAPGTFNEQFF
>TRBV10-3|.|.|TRBJ2-3
TGTGCCATCAGCCGGGACGCTAGCACAGATACGCAGTATTTT
CAISRDASTDTQYF
>TRBV6-5|.|.|TRBJ1-1
TGTGCCAGCATGGGCAGATTGAACACTGAAGCTTTCTTT
CASMGRLNTEAFF
>TRBV29-1|.|.|TRBJ2-4
TGCAGCGTTGGGACACCTAGTAGGGGAAACATTCAGTACTTC
CSVGTPSRGNIQYF
>TRBV6-2/TRBV6-3|TRBD1|.|TRBJ2-3
TGTGCCAGCAGTTACTCGTTGTGGGACAGTGGATCAGATACGCAGTATTTT
CASSYSLWDSGSDTQYF
>TRBV27|.|.|TRBJ2-1
TGTGCCAGCAGTTTTGGTGAAAACCTGTCCTACAATGAGCAGTTCTTC
CASSFGENLSYNEQFF
>TRBV20-1|.|.|TRBJ2-3
TGCAGTGCTGCGGGGACCTTCGCTAGCACAGATACGCAGTATTTT
CSAAGTFASTDTQYF
>TRBV6-1|.|.|TRBJ2-3
TGTGCCAGCACCGTCGGAGGGCCCACAGATACGCAGTATTTT
CASTVGGPTDTQYF
>TRBV19|.|.|TRBJ2-7
TGTGCCAGTAGGCGGACAGACTTCTACGAGCAGTACTTC
CASRRTDFYEQYF
>TRBV15|.|.|TRBJ2-3
TGTGCCACCAGCAGAGATTTAGAAGATACGCAGTATTTT
CATSRDLEDTQYF
>TRBV6-5|.|.|TRBJ2-2
TGTGCCAGCAGTTCAGGAGCCTACACCGGGGAGCTGTTTTTT
CASSSGAYTGELFF
>TRBV2|TRBD1|.|TRBJ1-1
TGTGCCAGCAGTACACAGGGGATGCAGGCCACTGAAGCTTTCTTT
CASSTQGMQATEAFF